This T cell receptor (beta chain) was captured in a study of cytomegalovirus exposure and HLA in healthy donors. This CDR3 comprises 13 residues. CDR1 is SGHVS, CDR2 FQNEAQ, per germline. Trimming stripped 5 bases from V and 5 bases from J, with 10 bases between. Use of 60 Vbeta and 13 Jbeta primers characterized the PCR. In the original processing: Unique TCR beta chains totaled about 78 million in a later count, with around 11 million of them shared. The protocol was immunoSEQ multiplex PCR, while the TCRdb copy is restricted to in-frame clones and leaves out a portion. V and J calls and clone size follow that table, whereas D and trimming were derived from the DNA. Here the sample spans 150,000 to 200,000 clones, almost 85% being singletons. This clone appeared a few times.

The source material was PBMCs. The receptor's source is a girl aged 10 to 17 in good health and CMV-seropositive. The chain employs TRBV7-8 and TRBJ2-1; TRBD2 is a possible D gene (6 bases). In nucleotides, the CDR3 is TGTGCCAGCAGCGGGGGACTGAACAATGAGCAGTTCTTC. The encoded protein is CASSGGLNNEQFF.